What follows is one TCR beta chain and its context. Authors' processing steps: The assay estimated nucleated cells by amplifying reference gene primers. Produced via immunoSEQ multiplex PCR; TCRdb's table is partial and in-frame only. The D gene and trimming were derived from the DNA, and the V and J assignments and clone size from that table. The sample lists approximately 24,000 clones; about 89% were seen once. The data stem from a study of blood T cell repertoires in COVID-19. Overall study context: Spain, Italy and the United States supplied samples that represented acute and convalescent COVID-19. PBMCs, B-cell-depleted T cells, or T cells were the source of the cDNA or gDNA that made up the material.

Germline CDR1 MNHEY, CDR2 SVGAGI. This CDR3 has 16 residues. V shed 2 bases and J 6 bases; nucleotides not matched to a gene: 4. This rearrangement joins TRBV6-5 to TRBJ2-2, with 12 bases matching TRBD2. This TCR came from a human donor with active COVID-19. The donor label of this sample is uncertain. Sequenced material: peripheral blood. CDR3 loop: CASSYSLAGGPGELFF. The CDR3 DNA is TGTGCCAGCAGTTACAGTCTAGCGGGGGGGCCCGGGGAGCTGTTTTTT.